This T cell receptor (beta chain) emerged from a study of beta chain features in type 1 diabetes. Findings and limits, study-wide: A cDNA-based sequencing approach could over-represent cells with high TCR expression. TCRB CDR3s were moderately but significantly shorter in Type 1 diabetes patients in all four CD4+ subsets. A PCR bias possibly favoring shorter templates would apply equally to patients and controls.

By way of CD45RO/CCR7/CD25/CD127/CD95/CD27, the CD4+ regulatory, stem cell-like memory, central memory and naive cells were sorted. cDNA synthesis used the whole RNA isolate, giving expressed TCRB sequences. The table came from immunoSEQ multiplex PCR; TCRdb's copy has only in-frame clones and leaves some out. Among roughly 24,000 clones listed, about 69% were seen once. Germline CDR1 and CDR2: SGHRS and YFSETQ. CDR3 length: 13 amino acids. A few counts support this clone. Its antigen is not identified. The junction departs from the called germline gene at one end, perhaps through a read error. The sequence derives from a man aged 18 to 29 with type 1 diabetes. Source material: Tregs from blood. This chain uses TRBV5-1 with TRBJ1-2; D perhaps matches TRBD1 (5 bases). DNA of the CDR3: TGCGCCATCAGCTTGGAGGGGAACTATGGCTACACCTTC. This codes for CAISLEGNYGYTF.